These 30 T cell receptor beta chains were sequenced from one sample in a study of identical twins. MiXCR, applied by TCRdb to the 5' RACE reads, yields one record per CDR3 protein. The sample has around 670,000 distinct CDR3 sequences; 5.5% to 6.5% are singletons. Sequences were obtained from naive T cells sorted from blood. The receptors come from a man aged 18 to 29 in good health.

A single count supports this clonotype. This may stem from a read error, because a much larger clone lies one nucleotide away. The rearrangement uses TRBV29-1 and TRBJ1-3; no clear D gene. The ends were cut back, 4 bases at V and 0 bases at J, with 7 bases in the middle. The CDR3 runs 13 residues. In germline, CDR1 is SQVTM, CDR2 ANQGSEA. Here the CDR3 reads CSVVGISGNTIYF. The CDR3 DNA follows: TGCAGCGTTGTAGGGATCTCTGGAAACACCATATATTTT.

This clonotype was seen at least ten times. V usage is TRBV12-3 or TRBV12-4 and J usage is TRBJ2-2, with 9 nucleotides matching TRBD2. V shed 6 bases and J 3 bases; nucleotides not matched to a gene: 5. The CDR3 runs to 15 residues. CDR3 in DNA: TGTGCCAGCAGACACCTAGCGGGATACACCGGGGAGCTGTTTTTT. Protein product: CASRHLAGYTGELFF.

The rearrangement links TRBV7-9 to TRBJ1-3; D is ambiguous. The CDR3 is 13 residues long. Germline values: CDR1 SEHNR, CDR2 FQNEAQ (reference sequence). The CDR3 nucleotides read TGTGCGTTAGGAGGGAGCTCTGGAAACACCATATATTTT. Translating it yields CALGGSSGNTIYF. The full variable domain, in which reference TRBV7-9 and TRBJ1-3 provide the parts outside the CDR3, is DTGVSQNPRHKITKRGQNVTFRCDPISEHNRLYWYRQTLGQGPEFLTYFQNEAQLEKSRLLSDRFSAERPKGSFSTLEIQRTEQGDSAMYLCALGGSSGNTIYFGEGSWLTVV.

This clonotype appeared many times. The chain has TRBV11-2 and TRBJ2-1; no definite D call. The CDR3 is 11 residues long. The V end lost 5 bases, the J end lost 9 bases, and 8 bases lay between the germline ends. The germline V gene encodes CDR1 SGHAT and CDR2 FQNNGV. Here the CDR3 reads CASSNLGEQFF. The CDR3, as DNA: TGTGCCAGCAGCAACTTAGGTGAGCAGTTCTTC. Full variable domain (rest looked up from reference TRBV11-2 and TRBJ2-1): EAGVAQSPRYKIIEKRQSVAFWCNPISGHATLYWYQQILGQGPKLLIQFQNNGVVDDSQLPKDRFSAERLKGVDSTLKIQPAKLEDSAVYLCASSNLGEQFFGPGTRLTVL.

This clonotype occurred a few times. In DNA, the CDR3 is TGTGCCAGCAACCCTCACCCCGGGAGCGGGAGGGCCGGCAATGAGCAGTTCTTC. It translates to CASNPHPGSGRAGNEQFF. The chain joins TRBV12-3 or TRBV12-4 to TRBJ2-1; 10 positions agree with TRBD2. The CDR3 has 18 amino acids. With V trimmed by 7 bases and J by 6 bases, 18 bases remained unmatched.

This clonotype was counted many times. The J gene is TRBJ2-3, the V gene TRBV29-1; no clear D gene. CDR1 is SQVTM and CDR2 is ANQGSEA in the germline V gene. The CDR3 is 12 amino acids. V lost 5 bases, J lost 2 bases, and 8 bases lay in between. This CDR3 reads CSVTADTDTQYF. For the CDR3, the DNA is TGCAGCGTTACGGCGGACACAGATACGCAGTATTTT.

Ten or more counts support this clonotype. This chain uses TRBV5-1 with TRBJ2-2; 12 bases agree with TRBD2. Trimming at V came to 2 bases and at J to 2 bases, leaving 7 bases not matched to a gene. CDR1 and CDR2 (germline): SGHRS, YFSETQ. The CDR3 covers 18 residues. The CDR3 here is CASSFPGLAGTNTGELFF. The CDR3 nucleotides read TGCGCCAGCAGCTTTCCCGGACTAGCGGGGACAAACACCGGGGAGCTGTTTTTT.

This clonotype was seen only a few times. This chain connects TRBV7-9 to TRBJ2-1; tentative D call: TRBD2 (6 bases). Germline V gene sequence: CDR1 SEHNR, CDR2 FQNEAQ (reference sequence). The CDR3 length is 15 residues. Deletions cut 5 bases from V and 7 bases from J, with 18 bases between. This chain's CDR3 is CASSTDGTSINEQFF. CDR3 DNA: TGTGCCAGCAGCACAGACGGGACTTCTATTAATGAGCAGTTCTTC.

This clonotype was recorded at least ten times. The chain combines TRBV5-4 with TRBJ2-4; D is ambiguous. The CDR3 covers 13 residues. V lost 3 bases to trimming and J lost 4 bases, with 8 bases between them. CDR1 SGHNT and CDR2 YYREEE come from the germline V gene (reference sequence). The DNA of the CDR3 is TGTGCCAGCAGCTCAAGCCTAAAAAACATTCAGTACTTC. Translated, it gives CASSSSLKNIQYF.

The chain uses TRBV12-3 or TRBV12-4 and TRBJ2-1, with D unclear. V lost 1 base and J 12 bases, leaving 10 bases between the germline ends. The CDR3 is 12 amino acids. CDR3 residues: CASSLGLGWQFF. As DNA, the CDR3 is TGTGCCAGCAGTTTAGGGTTAGGTTGGCAGTTCTTC.

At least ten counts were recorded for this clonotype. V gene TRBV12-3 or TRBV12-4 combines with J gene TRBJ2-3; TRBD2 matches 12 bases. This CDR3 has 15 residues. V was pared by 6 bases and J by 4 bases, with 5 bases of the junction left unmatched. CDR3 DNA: TGTGCCAGCAGCACGACTAGCGGGAGCTCAGATACGCAGTATTTT. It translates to CASSTTSGSSDTQYF.

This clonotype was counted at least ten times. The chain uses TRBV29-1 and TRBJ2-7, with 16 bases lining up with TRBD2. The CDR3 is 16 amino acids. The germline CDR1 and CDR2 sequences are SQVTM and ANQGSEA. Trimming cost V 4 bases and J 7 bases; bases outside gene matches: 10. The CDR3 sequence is CSVGGKTGLAGGEQYF. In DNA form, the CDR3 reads TGCAGCGTTGGGGGGAAGACGGGACTAGCGGGAGGGGAGCAGTACTTC.

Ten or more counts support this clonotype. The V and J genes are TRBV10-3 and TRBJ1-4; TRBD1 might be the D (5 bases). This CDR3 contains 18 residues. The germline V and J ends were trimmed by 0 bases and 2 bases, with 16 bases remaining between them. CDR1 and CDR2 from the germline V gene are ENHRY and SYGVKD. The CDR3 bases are TGTGCCATCAGTGAGTCGAGTCCGAGGGGATCGACTAATGAAAAACTGTTTTTT. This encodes CAISESSPRGSTNEKLFF.

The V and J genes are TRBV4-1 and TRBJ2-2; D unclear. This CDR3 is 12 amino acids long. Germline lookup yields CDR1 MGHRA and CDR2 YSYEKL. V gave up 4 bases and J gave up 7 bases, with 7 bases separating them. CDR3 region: CASSPPSGELFF. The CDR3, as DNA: TGCGCCAGCAGCCCCCCGAGCGGGGAGCTGTTTTTT.

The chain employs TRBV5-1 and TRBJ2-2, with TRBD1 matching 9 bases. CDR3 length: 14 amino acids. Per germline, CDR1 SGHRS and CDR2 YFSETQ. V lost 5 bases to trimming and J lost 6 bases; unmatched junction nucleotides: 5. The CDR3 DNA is TGCGCCAGCAGACGTACAGGGGGCCCCGGGGAGCTGTTTTTT. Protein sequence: CASRRTGGPGELFF.

The CDR3 spells CASSQGLDTTGELFF. CDR3 nucleotide sequence: TGTGCCAGCAGCCAAGGGCTAGACACCACCGGGGAGCTGTTTTTT. The chain recombines TRBV4-2 with TRBJ2-2; D is uncertain. The CDR3 extends over 15 amino acids. The germline V and J ends were trimmed by 1 base and 4 bases, with 10 bases remaining between them. Germline loops: CDR1 LGHNA, CDR2 YNFKEQ.

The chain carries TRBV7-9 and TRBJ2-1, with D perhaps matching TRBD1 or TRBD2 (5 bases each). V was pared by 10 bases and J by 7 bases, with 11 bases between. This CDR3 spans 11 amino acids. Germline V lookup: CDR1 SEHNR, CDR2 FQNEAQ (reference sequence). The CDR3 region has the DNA TGTGCCATCCAGGGCGGGAATGAGCAGTTCTTC. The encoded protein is CAIQGGNEQFF.

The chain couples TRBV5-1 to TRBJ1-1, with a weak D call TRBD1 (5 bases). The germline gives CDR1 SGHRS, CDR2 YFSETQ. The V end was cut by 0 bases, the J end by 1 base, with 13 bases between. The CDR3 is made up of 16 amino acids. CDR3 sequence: CASSLDSGLSNTEAFF. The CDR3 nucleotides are TGCGCCAGCAGCTTGGACTCGGGGCTTTCGAACACTGAAGCTTTCTTT.

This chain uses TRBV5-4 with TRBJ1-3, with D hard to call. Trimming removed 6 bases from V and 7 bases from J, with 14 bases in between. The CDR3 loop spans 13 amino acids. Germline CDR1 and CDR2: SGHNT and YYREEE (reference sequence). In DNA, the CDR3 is TGTGCCAGCACGAAGACCGGGGTCAACACCATATATTTT. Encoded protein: CASTKTGVNTIYF. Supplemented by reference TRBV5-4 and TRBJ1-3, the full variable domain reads ETGVTQSPTHLIKTRGQQVTLRCSSQSGHNTVSWYQQALGQGPQFIFQYYREEENGRGNFPPRFSGLQFPNYSSELNVNALELDDSALYLCASTKTGVNTIYFGEGSWLTVV.

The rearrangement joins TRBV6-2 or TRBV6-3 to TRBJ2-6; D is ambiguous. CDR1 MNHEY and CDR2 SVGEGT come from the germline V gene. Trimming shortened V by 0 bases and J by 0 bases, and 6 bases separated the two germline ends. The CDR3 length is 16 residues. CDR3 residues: CASSYSTHSGANVLTF. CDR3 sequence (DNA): TGTGCCAGCAGTTACTCGACACACTCTGGGGCCAACGTCCTGACTTTC.

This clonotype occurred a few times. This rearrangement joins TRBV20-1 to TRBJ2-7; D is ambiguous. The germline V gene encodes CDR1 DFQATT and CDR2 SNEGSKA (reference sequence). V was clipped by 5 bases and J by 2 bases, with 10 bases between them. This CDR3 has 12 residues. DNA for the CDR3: TGCAGTGCTGTTTCGGAGACCTACGAGCAGTACTTC. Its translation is CSAVSETYEQYF.

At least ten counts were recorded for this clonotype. The CDR3, as DNA: TGTGCCAGCAGCCAACTACGGGGTTCTGGGGCCAACGTCCTGACTTTC. Residues: CASSQLRGSGANVLTF. The chain employs TRBV6-1 and TRBJ2-6, with D tentatively TRBD2 (5 bases). With 6 bases removed from V and 1 base from J, the gap between germline ends came to 13 bases. This CDR3 contains 16 residues. Germline assignment: CDR1 MNHNS and CDR2 SASEGT.

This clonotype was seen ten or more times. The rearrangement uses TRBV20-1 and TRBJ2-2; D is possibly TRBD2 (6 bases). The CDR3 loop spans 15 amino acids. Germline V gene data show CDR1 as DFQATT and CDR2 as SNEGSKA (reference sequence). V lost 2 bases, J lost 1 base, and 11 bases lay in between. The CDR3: CSARIPGLNTGELFF. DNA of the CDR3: TGCAGTGCTAGAATACCGGGACTGAACACCGGGGAGCTGTTTTTT.

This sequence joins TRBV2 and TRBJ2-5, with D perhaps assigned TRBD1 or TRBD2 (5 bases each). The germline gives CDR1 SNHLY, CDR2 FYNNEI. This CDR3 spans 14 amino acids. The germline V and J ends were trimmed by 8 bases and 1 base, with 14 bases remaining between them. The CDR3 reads CASLGGLVQETQYF. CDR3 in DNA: TGTGCCAGCCTTGGGGGATTGGTCCAAGAGACCCAGTACTTC.

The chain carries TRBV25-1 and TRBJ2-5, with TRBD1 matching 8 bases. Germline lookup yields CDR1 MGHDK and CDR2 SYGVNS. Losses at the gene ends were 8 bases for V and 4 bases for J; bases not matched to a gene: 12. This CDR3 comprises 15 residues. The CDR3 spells CASRPPGTGSETQYF. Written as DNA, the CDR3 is TGTGCCAGCCGACCTCCCGGGACAGGATCAGAGACCCAGTACTTC.

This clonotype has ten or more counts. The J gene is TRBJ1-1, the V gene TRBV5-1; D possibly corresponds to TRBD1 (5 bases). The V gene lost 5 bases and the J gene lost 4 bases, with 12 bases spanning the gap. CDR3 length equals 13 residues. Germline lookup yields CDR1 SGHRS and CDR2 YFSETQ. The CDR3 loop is CASSSIGATEAFF. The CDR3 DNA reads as TGCGCCAGCAGTTCTATTGGGGCCACTGAAGCTTTCTTT.

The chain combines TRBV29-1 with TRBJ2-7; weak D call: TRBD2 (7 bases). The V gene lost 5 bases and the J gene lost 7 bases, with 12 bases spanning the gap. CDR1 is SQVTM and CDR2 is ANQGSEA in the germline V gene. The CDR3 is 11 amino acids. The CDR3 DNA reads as TGCAGCGTTCGGGGGGCACGGGAGCAGTACTTC. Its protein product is CSVRGAREQYF.

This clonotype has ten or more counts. The CDR3 loop reads CASSLLAGGPGETQYF. The CDR3 DNA sequence: TGTGCCAGCAGCCTCCTAGCGGGAGGGCCAGGGGAGACCCAGTACTTC. This chain links TRBV6-1 with TRBJ2-5; 12 nucleotides align to TRBD2. The CDR3 loop spans 16 amino acids. V lost 6 bases to trimming and J lost 5 bases; unmatched junction nucleotides: 10. Looked up from germline, CDR1 is MNHNS and CDR2 is SASEGT.

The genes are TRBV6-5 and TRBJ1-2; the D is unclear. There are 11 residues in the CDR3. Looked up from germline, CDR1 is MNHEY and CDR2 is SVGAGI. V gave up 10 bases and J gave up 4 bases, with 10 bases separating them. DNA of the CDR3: TGTGCCACGAGGACCGGCTATGGCTACACCTTC. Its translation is CATRTGYGYTF.

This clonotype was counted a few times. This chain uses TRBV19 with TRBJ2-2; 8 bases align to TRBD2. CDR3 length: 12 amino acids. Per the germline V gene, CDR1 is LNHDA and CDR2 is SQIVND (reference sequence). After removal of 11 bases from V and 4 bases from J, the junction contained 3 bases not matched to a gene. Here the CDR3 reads CACLAGTGELFF. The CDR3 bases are TGTGCCTGTCTAGCGGGCACCGGGGAGCTGTTTTTT.